The 16 T cell receptor beta chains below were found in one sample sequenced in a study of T cell responses to AZD1222 COVID-19 vaccine. TCRdb keeps only in-frame clones here, not all; method: immunoSEQ multiplex PCR. Of 130,000 or so clones in the sample, 94% are singletons; the top ten hold 6.6%. Specimen: peripheral blood, collected on day 0 of AZD1222 vaccination. The receptors originated from an adult in good health.

The chain is built from TRBV27 and TRBJ2-7; D call uncertain. The CDR3 contains 13 residues. Germline lookup yields CDR1 MNHEY and CDR2 SMNVEV (reference sequence). The germline V and J ends were trimmed by 6 bases and 4 bases, with 13 bases remaining between them. The CDR3 DNA follows: TGTGCCAGCAGCACCGGCGGCGGTTACGAGCAGTACTTC. Amino acids: CASSTGGGYEQYF.

This clone was seen once. V gene TRBV12-5 combines with J gene TRBJ1-6, with 9 positions matching TRBD1. In germline, CDR1 is LGHNT, CDR2 FRNRAP. V trimming: 5 bases; J trimming: 9 bases; junction bases outside the gene matches: 5. The CDR3 runs 14 residues. CDR3 in amino acids: CASGLGQGSSPLHF. The CDR3 DNA reads as TGTGCTAGTGGTCTGGGACAGGGAAGTTCACCCCTCCACTTT.

This chain connects TRBV28 to TRBJ2-7; D is undetermined. This CDR3 contains 14 residues. The germline V and J ends were trimmed by 5 bases and 3 bases, with 14 bases remaining between them. Germline V CDR1 and CDR2: MDHEN, SYDVKM. The CDR3 reads CASSRTPRLYEQYF. DNA of the CDR3: TGTGCCAGCAGTAGGACCCCGAGGCTCTACGAGCAGTACTTC.

The gene calls are TRBV28 and TRBJ2-1; TRBD1 might be the D (6 bases). Per the germline V gene, CDR1 is MDHEN and CDR2 is SYDVKM. Trimming removed 5 bases from V and 15 bases from J, with 32 bases in between. This CDR3 is built from 17 residues. For the CDR3, the DNA is TGTGCCAGCAGTGTTCCCCCGCAAGGGGACACCCCTACGGGCCGGTTCTTC. Amino acids: CASSVPPQGDTPTGRFF.

The rearrangement joins TRBV10-1 to TRBJ2-7; 10 nucleotides agree with TRBD2. This CDR3 spans 17 amino acids. With 3 bases clipped from V and 0 bases from J, the junction kept 8 bases outside the gene matches. Germline CDR1 and CDR2: WNHNN and SYGVQD (reference sequence). CDR3 bases: TGCGCCAGCAGTGAAAGTCTAGCGGGAGTCGCCTCCTACGAGCAGTACTTC. Protein: CASSESLAGVASYEQYF.

The J gene is TRBJ1-5, the V gene TRBV7-9; 9 bases agree with TRBD1. The germline CDR1 and CDR2 sequences are SEHNR and FQNEAQ (reference sequence). Trimming cost V 3 bases and J 6 bases; bases outside gene matches: 6. The CDR3 is 15 amino acids. In nucleotides, the CDR3 is TGTGCCAGCAGCTTGGGACAGGGAACCGGTCAGCCCCAGCATTTT. This codes for CASSLGQGTGQPQHF. The full variable domain, in which reference TRBV7-9 and TRBJ1-5 provide the parts outside the CDR3, is DTGVSQNPRHKITKRGQNVTFRCDPISEHNRLYWYRQTLGQGPEFLTYFQNEAQLEKSRLLSDRFSAERPKGSFSTLEIQRTEQGDSAMYLCASSLGQGTGQPQHFGDGTRLSIL.

The rearrangement uses TRBV6-5 and TRBJ1-1, with 10 bases aligning to TRBD1. The CDR3 extends over 14 amino acids. Germline CDR1 and CDR2: MNHEY and SVGAGI. The V segment lost 5 bases and the J segment 2 bases; nucleotides outside the gene matches: 2. The CDR3 is CASSTTGGNTEAFF. In DNA form, the CDR3 reads TGTGCCAGCAGTACGACAGGGGGCAACACTGAAGCTTTCTTT.

The chain is built from TRBV14 and TRBJ2-7; TRBD1 aligns across 9 bases. CDR1 is SGHDN, CDR2 FVKESK, per germline. The junction had 8 bases not matched to a gene; V was cut back by 4 bases and J by 4 bases. This CDR3 has 15 residues. CDR3 nucleotide sequence: TGTGCCAGCAGCCTGGGGACAGGGCACAAATACGAGCAGTACTTC. It translates to CASSLGTGHKYEQYF.

About this clone itself: Compared with germline, one end of the junction differs, possibly owing to a read error. The chain couples TRBV12-5 to TRBJ1-1; 8 bases are a match to TRBD1. CDR1 is LGHNT and CDR2 is FRNRAP in the germline V gene. This CDR3 region has 16 residues. In DNA form, the CDR3 reads TGTGCTAGCGGTTTGGACAGGGATCTTTTGAACACTGAAGCTTTCTTT. It codes for CASGLDRDLLNTEAFF.

The chain employs TRBV5-6 and TRBJ1-4; 7 positions agree with TRBD1. Unmatched junction bases numbered 7, after V lost 4 bases and J lost 7 bases. The CDR3 totals 14 residues. Germline CDR1 SGHDT, CDR2 YYEEEE. The CDR3 spells CASSHRGTAEKLFF. The CDR3, as DNA: TGTGCCAGCAGCCACCGTGGGACAGCTGAAAAACTGTTTTTT.

The rearrangement uses TRBV18 and TRBJ1-2, with 7 bases fitting TRBD1. The V gene's germline CDR1 is KGHSH and CDR2 LQKENI. CDR3 length: 16 amino acids. V was clipped by 6 bases and J by 6 bases; unmatched bases: 16. The CDR3 region is CASSPRKTGPKDGYTF. Here the CDR3 DNA reads TGTGCCAGCTCGCCTCGGAAGACAGGGCCAAAGGATGGCTACACCTTC.

The CDR3 protein is CASSPRAGASDTQYF. The CDR3 coding sequence is TGTGCCAGTTCCCCCCGGGCGGGAGCATCCGATACGCAGTATTTT. The gene calls are TRBV19 and TRBJ2-3; 7 positions agree with TRBD2. Losses at the gene ends were 8 bases for V and 6 bases for J; bases not matched to a gene: 14. Germline V lookup: CDR1 LNHDA, CDR2 SQIVND (reference sequence). The CDR3 length is 15 residues.

The chain employs TRBV28 and TRBJ1-3; D is unresolved. Germline V lookup: CDR1 MDHEN, CDR2 SYDVKM. V shed 8 bases and J shed 2 bases, with 13 bases lying between them. The CDR3 runs to 14 residues. The CDR3 DNA reads TGTGCCAGCGGTAAGGGATGGGCTGGAAACACCATATATTTT. This gives the protein CASGKGWAGNTIYF.

As to this clone: The sample holds other DNA sequences that translate to the same CDR3. The chain is built from TRBV6-5 and TRBJ2-1, with D hard to call. The germline V and J ends were trimmed by 2 bases and 1 base, with 9 bases remaining between them. The CDR3 length is 15 residues. CDR1 is MNHEY and CDR2 is SVGAGI in the germline V gene. CDR3 region: CASSYRVSSYNEQFF. For the CDR3, the DNA is TGTGCCAGCAGTTACAGGGTATCTTCCTACAATGAGCAGTTCTTC.

The chain links TRBV5-8 to TRBJ2-3; perhaps TRBD1 as D (5 bases). The germline CDR1 and CDR2 sequences are SGHTS and YDEGEE. V was cut by 0 bases and J by 0 bases, with 8 bases left in between. The CDR3 is 15 residues long. CDR3 in amino acids: CASSLGRASTDTQYF. The CDR3 DNA sequence: TGTGCCAGCAGCTTGGGCAGGGCTAGCACAGATACGCAGTATTTT.

The chain is built from TRBV2 and TRBJ2-3; D may correspond to TRBD1 or TRBD2 (5 bases each). The CDR3 spans 14 residues. Germline V gene data show CDR1 as SNHLY and CDR2 as FYNNEI. V dropped 10 bases and J dropped 0 bases, with 14 bases sitting between them. The CDR3: CATSHRTSTDTQYF. The DNA of the CDR3 is TGTGCCACGAGCCACAGGACTAGCACAGATACGCAGTATTTT.